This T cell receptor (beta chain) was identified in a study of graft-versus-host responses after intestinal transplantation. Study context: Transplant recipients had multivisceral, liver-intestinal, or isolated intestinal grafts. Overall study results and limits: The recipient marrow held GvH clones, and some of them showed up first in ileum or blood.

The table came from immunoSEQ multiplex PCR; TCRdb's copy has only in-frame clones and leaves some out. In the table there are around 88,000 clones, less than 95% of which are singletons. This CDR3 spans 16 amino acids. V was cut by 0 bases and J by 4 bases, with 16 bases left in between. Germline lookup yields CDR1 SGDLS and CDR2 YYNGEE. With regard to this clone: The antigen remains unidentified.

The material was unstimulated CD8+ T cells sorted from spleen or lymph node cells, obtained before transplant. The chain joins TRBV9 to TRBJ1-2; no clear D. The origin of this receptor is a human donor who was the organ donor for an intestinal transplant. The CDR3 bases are TGTGCCAGCAGCGTAGCTGCTAGCCCCGACCGCTATGGCTACACCTTC. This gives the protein CASSVAASPDRYGYTF.